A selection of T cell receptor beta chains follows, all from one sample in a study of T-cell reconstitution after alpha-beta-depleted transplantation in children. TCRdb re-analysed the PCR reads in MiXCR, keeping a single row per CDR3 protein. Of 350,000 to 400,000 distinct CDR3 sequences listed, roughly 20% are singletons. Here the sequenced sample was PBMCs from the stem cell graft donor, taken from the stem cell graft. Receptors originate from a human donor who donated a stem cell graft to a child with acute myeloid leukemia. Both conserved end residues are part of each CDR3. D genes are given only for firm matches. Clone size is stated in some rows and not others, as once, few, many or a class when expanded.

CDR3 DNA: TGCGCCAGCAGCCAAGTGGACCTAGTTTCCTACAATGAGCAGTTCTTC
CDR3 protein: CASSQVDLVSYNEQFF
V gene: TRBV4-1
clone size: many
J gene: TRBJ2-1
D gene: -

CDR3 DNA: TGCAGCGTCCGGGACAGGGGAGAGACCCAGTACTTC
CDR3 protein: CSVRDRGETQYF
V gene: TRBV29-1
clone size: many
J gene: TRBJ2-5
D gene: TRBD1

CDR3 DNA: TGCGCCAGCAGCCAAGTTGGGGGCTACGGAAACAATGAGCAGTTCTTC
CDR3 protein: CASSQVGGYGNNEQFF
V gene: TRBV4-3
clone size: -
J gene: TRBJ2-1
D gene: -

CDR3 DNA: TGTGCCACCACGCATATAGAGAAATACAGGGGGATCTACGAGCAGTACTTC
CDR3 protein: CATTHIEKYRGIYEQYF
V gene: TRBV15
clone size: -
J gene: TRBJ2-7
D gene: TRBD1

CDR3 DNA: TGTGCCAGCAGTTACCGGGGAGGCGGTTACTTGGACTACGAGCAGTACTTC
CDR3 protein: CASSYRGGGYLDYEQYF
V gene: TRBV6-2/TRBV6-3
clone size: few
J gene: TRBJ2-7
D gene: -

CDR3 DNA: TGTGCCAGCAGCTCCCCCACCGGGGCCCTCTATGGCTACACCTTC
CDR3 protein: CASSSPTGALYGYTF
V gene: TRBV7-9
clone size: -
J gene: TRBJ1-2
D gene: -

CDR3 DNA: TGCAGTGCTAGAGATGTACAGTTCGGCGGACGCTACGAGCAGTACTTC
CDR3 protein: CSARDVQFGGRYEQYF
V gene: TRBV20-1
clone size: few
J gene: TRBJ2-7
D gene: -

CDR3 DNA: TGTGCCAGCAGTCCACGGGGGAGCGATACGCAGTATTTT
CDR3 protein: CASSPRGSDTQYF
V gene: TRBV12-3/TRBV12-4
clone size: -
J gene: TRBJ2-3
D gene: -

CDR3 DNA: TGCGCCAGCAGCCCGAGTGGTCCCGAGACCCAGTACTTC
CDR3 protein: CASSPSGPETQYF
V gene: TRBV5-1
clone size: -
J gene: TRBJ2-5
D gene: -

CDR3 DNA: TGTGCCAGCAGTTTGAATCCTACTATCCTCTACAATGAGCAGTTCTTC
CDR3 protein: CASSLNPTILYNEQFF
V gene: TRBV28
clone size: -
J gene: TRBJ2-1
D gene: -

CDR3 DNA: TGCGCCAGCAGCGACGGGGTAGAAGAGACCCAGTACTTC
CDR3 protein: CASSDGVEETQYF
V gene: TRBV5-1
clone size: few
J gene: TRBJ2-5
D gene: -

CDR3 DNA: TGCAGTGCTGTCGGACTAGCGGGCGGAGTTAGCAACAATGAGCAGTTCTTC
CDR3 protein: CSAVGLAGGVSNNEQFF
V gene: TRBV20-1
clone size: -
J gene: TRBJ2-1
D gene: TRBD2

CDR3 DNA: TGCAGCGTTGATCTTCCTAGCTTCACCAATGAGCAGTTCTTC
CDR3 protein: CSVDLPSFTNEQFF
V gene: TRBV29-1
clone size: -
J gene: TRBJ2-1
D gene: -

CDR3 DNA: TGCGCCAGCAGCCTGGACAGGGACTACAATGAGCAGTTCTTC
CDR3 protein: CASSLDRDYNEQFF
V gene: TRBV10-1
clone size: few
J gene: TRBJ2-1
D gene: TRBD1

CDR3 DNA: TGTGCCAGCAGTTCCCTCCCTGTCTACGAGCAGTACTTC
CDR3 protein: CASSSLPVYEQYF
V gene: TRBV27
clone size: -
J gene: TRBJ2-7
D gene: -

CDR3 DNA: TGTGCCAGCGGGTGGACAGGATTTTACTACGAGCAGTACTTC
CDR3 protein: CASGWTGFYYEQYF
V gene: TRBV28
clone size: -
J gene: TRBJ2-7
D gene: TRBD1

CDR3 DNA: TGTGCCAGCAGCGACAGGGGCAGGGGTTCTGGCTACACCTTC
CDR3 protein: CASSDRGRGSGYTF
V gene: TRBV28
clone size: -
J gene: TRBJ1-2
D gene: TRBD1

CDR3 DNA: TGTGCCAGCAGCCTACACCTAGCGGGGCAAGAGACCCAGTACTTC
CDR3 protein: CASSLHLAGQETQYF
V gene: TRBV13
clone size: -
J gene: TRBJ2-5
D gene: TRBD2

CDR3 DNA: TGTGCCACCGGTGGAAAACGTAGAGAGACCCAGTACTTC
CDR3 protein: CATGGKRRETQYF
V gene: TRBV24-1
clone size: few
J gene: TRBJ2-5
D gene: -

CDR3 DNA: TGTGCCAGCAGTCTGGGGGGGACTAATGAAAAACTGTTTTTT
CDR3 protein: CASSLGGTNEKLFF
V gene: TRBV12-3/TRBV12-4
clone size: few
J gene: TRBJ1-4
D gene: -

CDR3 DNA: TGTGCCAGCAGCTTGGTAGGGACGGTGGGAGATACGCAGTATTTT
CDR3 protein: CASSLVGTVGDTQYF
V gene: TRBV5-6
clone size: few
J gene: TRBJ2-3
D gene: -

CDR3 DNA: TGCGCCAGCAGACCTAAATACCAGGATGGAGGTGGCTACACCTTC
CDR3 protein: CASRPKYQDGGGYTF
V gene: TRBV5-1
clone size: few
J gene: TRBJ1-2
D gene: -

CDR3 DNA: TGTGCCAGCAGTTCGGTGGGGGGGGTTTTTTTTGAGCAGTACTTC
CDR3 protein: CASSSVGGVFFEQYF
V gene: TRBV27
clone size: few
J gene: TRBJ2-7
D gene: TRBD2

CDR3 DNA: TGCAGTGCTAGAGGGCTAGCGGGAGGAAGATGGGGCAATGAGCAGTTCTTC
CDR3 protein: CSARGLAGGRWGNEQFF
V gene: TRBV20-1
clone size: few
J gene: TRBJ2-1
D gene: TRBD2

CDR3 DNA: TGCAGTGCGGTACAGGGGGCGCTTGGTCAGCCCCAGCATTTT
CDR3 protein: CSAVQGALGQPQHF
V gene: TRBV20-1
clone size: few
J gene: TRBJ1-5
D gene: TRBD1

CDR3 DNA: TGTGCTAGTGGTTCGCCACCACTAGCGGGGATCCATTACGAGCAGTACTTC
CDR3 protein: CASGSPPLAGIHYEQYF
V gene: TRBV12-5
clone size: few
J gene: TRBJ2-7
D gene: TRBD2

CDR3 DNA: TGCGCCAGCAGCCCGGGACAGGGGGAACCTTACGAGCAGTACTTC
CDR3 protein: CASSPGQGEPYEQYF
V gene: TRBV5-1
clone size: -
J gene: TRBJ2-7
D gene: TRBD1

CDR3 DNA: TGTGCCACCAGCAGAGGAGAGACCCAGTACTTC
CDR3 protein: CATSRGETQYF
V gene: TRBV15
clone size: few
J gene: TRBJ2-5
D gene: -

CDR3 DNA: TGCAGTGCTTCCCGACTTGGGCCAGAAGAGACCCAGTACTTC
CDR3 protein: CSASRLGPEETQYF
V gene: TRBV20-1
clone size: few
J gene: TRBJ2-5
D gene: -

CDR3 DNA: TGCAGTGCCGCGGGACTAATGTTCGAGCAGTACTTC
CDR3 protein: CSAAGLMFEQYF
V gene: TRBV20-1
clone size: many
J gene: TRBJ2-7
D gene: TRBD2

CDR3 DNA: TGTGCTAGTGGCACTGGACTAGCGGGACCGAGGGAGCAGTTCTTC
CDR3 protein: CASGTGLAGPREQFF
V gene: TRBV12-5
clone size: many
J gene: TRBJ2-1
D gene: TRBD2

CDR3 DNA: TGTGCCACCAGACAGGGATCTTCTGAAAAACTGTTTTTT
CDR3 protein: CATRQGSSEKLFF
V gene: TRBV12-3/TRBV12-4
clone size: -
J gene: TRBJ1-4
D gene: TRBD1

CDR3 DNA: TGCAGCGTTGGGGTACTCTCTGGAAACACCATATATTTT
CDR3 protein: CSVGVLSGNTIYF
V gene: TRBV29-1
clone size: -
J gene: TRBJ1-3
D gene: -

CDR3 DNA: TGCAGTGCTAGGATTGGAGCGGGAGTCTACGAGCAGTACTTC
CDR3 protein: CSARIGAGVYEQYF
V gene: TRBV20-1
clone size: many
J gene: TRBJ2-7
D gene: TRBD2

CDR3 DNA: TGTGCCAGCAGTCCCCGGGCCACGCCTAGCTACGAGCAGTACTTC
CDR3 protein: CASSPRATPSYEQYF
V gene: TRBV28
clone size: many
J gene: TRBJ2-7
D gene: -

CDR3 DNA: TGTGCCAGCGCCATAAGCCGGACATACACAGATACGCAGTATTTT
CDR3 protein: CASAISRTYTDTQYF
V gene: TRBV27
clone size: many
J gene: TRBJ2-3
D gene: -